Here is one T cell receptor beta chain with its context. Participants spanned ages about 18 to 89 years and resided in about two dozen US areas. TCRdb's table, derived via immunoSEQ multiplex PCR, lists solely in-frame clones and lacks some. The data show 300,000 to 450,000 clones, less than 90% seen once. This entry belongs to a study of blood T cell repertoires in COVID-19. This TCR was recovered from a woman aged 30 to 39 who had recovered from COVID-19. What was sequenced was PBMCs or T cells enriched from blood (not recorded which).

CDR3 region: CAWSPLVQSSPLHF. The CDR3 region has the DNA TGTGCCTGGAGCCCCTTGGTACAGTCATCACCCCTCCACTTT. The chain uses TRBV30 and TRBJ1-6, with D hard to call. The CDR3 runs 14 residues. The ends were cut back, 3 bases at V and 10 bases at J, with 16 bases in the middle. The V gene's germline CDR1 is GTSNPN and CDR2 SVGIG (reference sequence).